Listed here are 18 T cell receptor beta chains from one sample, sequenced in a study of blood T cell repertoires in COVID-19. TCRdb keeps only in-frame clones here, not all; method: immunoSEQ multiplex PCR. The data contain about 250,000 clones, 70% to 90% of them singletons. The sequencing input was peripheral blood. The source is a woman in her thirties or forties who had recovered from COVID-19.

The chain recombines TRBV9 with TRBJ1-1; TRBD1 matches 9 bases. V lost 3 bases to trimming and J lost 0 bases; unmatched junction nucleotides: 3. The CDR3 consists of 15 residues. The germline CDR1 and CDR2 sequences are SGDLS and YYNGEE. The DNA of the CDR3 is TGTGCCAGCAGCGAGACAGGGGGGATGAACACTGAAGCTTTCTTT. It yields the protein CASSETGGMNTEAFF.

The chain links TRBV6-2 or TRBV6-3 to TRBJ1-2; D is unclear. The CDR3 totals 15 residues. Germline assignment: CDR1 MNHEY and CDR2 SVGEGT. Between the trimmed V and J ends, which lost 0 bases and 0 bases, there was a span of 8 bases. The CDR3 DNA reads TGTGCCAGCAGTTACTCGGGCAGACCTAACTATGGCTACACCTTC. Translated: CASSYSGRPNYGYTF.

This clone was counted a few times. This chain joins TRBV6-1 and TRBJ1-5; 12 nucleotides align to TRBD1. The CDR3 has 20 residues. CDR1 is MNHNS, CDR2 SASEGT, per germline. Trimming removed 1 base from V and 0 bases from J; junction bases left unmatched: 10. This chain's CDR3 is CASSEDRDRGRVYSNQPQHF. The CDR3 bases are TGTGCCAGCAGTGAAGACAGGGACAGGGGGCGCGTTTATAGCAATCAGCCCCAGCATTTT.

CDR3 protein: CASSPGTSDDEQYF. The CDR3 DNA sequence: TGCGCCAGCAGCCCCGGGACTAGCGATGACGAGCAGTACTTC. V and J are TRBV4-1 and TRBJ2-7, with TRBD2 matching over 10 bases. Germline loops: CDR1 MGHRA, CDR2 YSYEKL. The J segment lost 5 bases and the V segment lost 4 bases, leaving 5 bases of the junction unmatched. This CDR3 is 14 amino acids long.

A single count supports this clone. This chain uses TRBV18 with TRBJ2-3; 11 nucleotides agree with TRBD2. Trimming cost V 3 bases and J 5 bases; bases outside gene matches: 4. The germline V gene has CDR1 KGHSH and CDR2 LQKENI. The CDR3 loop spans 15 amino acids. The CDR3 here is CASSPLLAGEDTQYF. Here the CDR3 DNA reads TGTGCCAGCTCACCCTTACTAGCGGGAGAAGATACGCAGTATTTT.

The rearrangement joins TRBV4-2 to TRBJ1-6; 11 positions agree with TRBD1. J gave up 6 bases and V 4 bases, and 2 bases lay outside the gene matches. This CDR3 is built from 15 residues. Germline loops: CDR1 LGHNA, CDR2 YNFKEQ. The CDR3: CASSPGTGGNSPLHF. DNA of the CDR3: TGTGCCAGCAGCCCCGGGACAGGGGGTAATTCACCCCTCCACTTT.

This chain connects TRBV3-1 (or the pseudogene TRBV3-2) to TRBJ1-1, with 7 bases lining up with TRBD1. Losses at the gene ends were 2 bases for V and 1 base for J; bases not matched to a gene: 1. Germline lookup yields CDR1 LGHDT and CDR2 YNNKEL (reference sequence). The CDR3 totals 14 residues. The DNA of the CDR3 is TGTGCCAGCAGCCAACGACAGGGGAACACTGAAGCTTTCTTT. It translates to CASSQRQGNTEAFF.

The chain employs TRBV19 and TRBJ2-1; no firm D call. Germline V gene data show CDR1 as LNHDA and CDR2 as SQIVND (reference sequence). Trimming stripped 7 bases from V and 3 bases from J, with 13 bases between. The CDR3 spans 14 residues. CDR3 loop: CASIGAGIYNEQFF. CDR3 DNA: TGTGCCAGTATCGGTGCCGGTATCTACAATGAGCAGTTCTTC.

The chain joins TRBV3-1 (or the pseudogene TRBV3-2) to TRBJ2-1; TRBD1 aligns across 7 bases. V gave up 4 bases and J gave up 8 bases; unmatched junction bases: 11. The germline gives CDR1 LGHDT, CDR2 YNNKEL (reference sequence). The length of the CDR3 is 15 residues. This CDR3 reads CASSLRQGRGDEQFF. CDR3 nucleotides: TGTGCCAGCAGCCTTAGACAGGGTCGTGGGGATGAGCAGTTCTTC.

The chain recombines TRBV5-1 with TRBJ1-2, with D maybe TRBD1 (6 bases). The CDR3 contains 11 residues. V shed 2 bases and J shed 10 bases, with 9 bases lying between them. Germline loops: CDR1 SGHRS, CDR2 YFSETQ. CDR3 bases: TGCGCCAGCAGCTTTAACAGGGACTACACCTTC. It specifies CASSFNRDYTF.

This chain connects TRBV19 to TRBJ1-2, with 7 bases aligning to TRBD1. The CDR3 sequence is 16 residues long. V lost 6 bases to trimming and J lost 1 base; unmatched junction nucleotides: 11. Germline CDR1 and CDR2: LNHDA and SQIVND (reference sequence). DNA for the CDR3: TGTGCCAGTAGCAGTCTAGGGCAGGGGGGTAACTATGGCTACACCTTC. Amino acid sequence: CASSSLGQGGNYGYTF.

This chain uses TRBV28 with TRBJ2-7, with 9 positions matching TRBD1. There are 14 residues in the CDR3. Trimming cost V 9 bases and J 3 bases; bases outside gene matches: 9. Germline V lookup: CDR1 MDHEN, CDR2 SYDVKM. Written as DNA, the CDR3 is TGTGCCAGTTCTGGGGGACAGGGTAACTACGAGCAGTACTTC. It is translated as CASSGGQGNYEQYF.

The chain links TRBV4-2 to TRBJ2-7; 10 bases map to TRBD1. V shed 5 bases and J 4 bases; nucleotides not matched to a gene: 14. Per germline, CDR1 LGHNA and CDR2 YNFKEQ. There are 17 residues in the CDR3. The CDR3: CASSAVGGDRGLYEQYF. The CDR3 DNA reads TGTGCCAGCAGCGCGGTGGGTGGGGACAGGGGACTTTACGAGCAGTACTTC.

This clone was counted a single time. The chain uses TRBV30 and TRBJ1-6, with unresolved D. CDR1 and CDR2 from the germline V gene are GTSNPN and SVGIG (reference sequence). There are 13 residues in the CDR3. V dropped 2 bases and J dropped 7 bases, with 9 bases sitting between them. Here the CDR3 DNA reads TGTGCCTGGAGTTGGCCTTCAAATTCACCCCTCCACTTT. Its protein product is CAWSWPSNSPLHF.

This clone occurred a few times. This sequence joins TRBV6-2 or TRBV6-3 and TRBJ1-2; 8 bases agree with TRBD1. This CDR3 has 15 residues. The V segment lost 6 bases and the J segment 4 bases; nucleotides outside the gene matches: 10. The germline V gene encodes CDR1 MNHEY and CDR2 SVGEGT. CDR3 sequence (DNA): TGTGCCAGCAGCAGGGACAGGCCTGAAGTCTATGGCTACACCTTC. Translation gives CASSRDRPEVYGYTF.

The chain joins TRBV5-1 to TRBJ1-2, with TRBD1 as a possible D gene (6 bases). The CDR3 loop spans 16 amino acids. Trimming removed 1 base at V and 3 bases at J, with 16 bases between. CDR1 SGHRS and CDR2 YFSETQ come from the germline V gene. CDR3 residues: CASSLWAGETDYGYTF. The CDR3 nucleotides are TGCGCCAGCAGCTTGTGGGCAGGGGAAACAGACTATGGCTACACCTTC.

CDR3 nucleotide sequence: TGTGCCAGCAGCTTCCGGGCCGGGAGAAGTGGAGAGACCCAGTACTTC. The encoded protein is CASSFRAGRSGETQYF. This chain uses TRBV7-2 with TRBJ2-5, with a possible D match to TRBD2 (6 bases). The CDR3 consists of 16 residues. Germline assignment: CDR1 SGHTA and CDR2 FQGNSA. V gave up 3 bases and J gave up 4 bases, with 18 bases separating them.

V and J are TRBV21-1 and TRBJ2-6; TRBD1 was called by the table and not checked on the DNA. TRBV21-1 is a pseudogene locus. This CDR3 comprises 18 residues. The CDR3 DNA sequence: TGTGCCAGCAGCAAAGGTCAGGGGGCGCTTTCTGGGGCCAACGTCCTGACTTTC. This gives the protein CASSKGQGALSGANVLTF.